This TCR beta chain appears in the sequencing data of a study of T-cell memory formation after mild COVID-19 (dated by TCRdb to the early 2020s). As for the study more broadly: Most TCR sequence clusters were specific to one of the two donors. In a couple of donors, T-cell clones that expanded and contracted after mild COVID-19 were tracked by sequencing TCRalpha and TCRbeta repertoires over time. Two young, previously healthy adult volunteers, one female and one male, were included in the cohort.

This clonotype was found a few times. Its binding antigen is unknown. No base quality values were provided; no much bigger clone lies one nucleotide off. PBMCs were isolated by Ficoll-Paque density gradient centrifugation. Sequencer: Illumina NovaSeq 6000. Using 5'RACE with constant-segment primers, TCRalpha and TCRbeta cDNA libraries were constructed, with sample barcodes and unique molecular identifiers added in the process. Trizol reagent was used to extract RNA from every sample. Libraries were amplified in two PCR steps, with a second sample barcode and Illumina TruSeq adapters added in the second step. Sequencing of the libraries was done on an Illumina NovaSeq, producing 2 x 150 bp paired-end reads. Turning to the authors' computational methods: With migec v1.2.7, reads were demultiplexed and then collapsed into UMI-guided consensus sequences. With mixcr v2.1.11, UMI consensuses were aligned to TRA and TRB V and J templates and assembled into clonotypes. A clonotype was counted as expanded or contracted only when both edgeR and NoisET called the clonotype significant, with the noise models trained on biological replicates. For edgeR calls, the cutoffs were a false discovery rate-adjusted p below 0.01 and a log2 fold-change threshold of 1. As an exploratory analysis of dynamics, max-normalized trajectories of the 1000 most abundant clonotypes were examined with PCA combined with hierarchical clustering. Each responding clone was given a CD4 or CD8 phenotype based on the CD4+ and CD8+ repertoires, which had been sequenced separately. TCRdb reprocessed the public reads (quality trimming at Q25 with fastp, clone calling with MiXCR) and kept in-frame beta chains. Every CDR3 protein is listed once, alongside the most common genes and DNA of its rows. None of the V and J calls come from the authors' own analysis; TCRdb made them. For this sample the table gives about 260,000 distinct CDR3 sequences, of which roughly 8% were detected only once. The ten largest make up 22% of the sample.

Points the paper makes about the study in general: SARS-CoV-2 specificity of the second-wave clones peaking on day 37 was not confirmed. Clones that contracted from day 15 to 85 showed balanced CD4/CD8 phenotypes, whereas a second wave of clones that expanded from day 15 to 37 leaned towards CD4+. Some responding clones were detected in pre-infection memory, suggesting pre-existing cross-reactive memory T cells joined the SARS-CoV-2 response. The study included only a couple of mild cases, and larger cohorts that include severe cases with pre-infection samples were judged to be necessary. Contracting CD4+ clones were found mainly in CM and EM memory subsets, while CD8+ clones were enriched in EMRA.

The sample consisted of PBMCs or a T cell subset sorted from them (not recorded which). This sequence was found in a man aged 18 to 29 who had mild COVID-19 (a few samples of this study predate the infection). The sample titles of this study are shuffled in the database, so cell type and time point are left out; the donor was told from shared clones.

CDR3 reads: CASSINSGTSTYNEQFF. The sequenced DNA is TGTGCCAGTAGTATTAACTCCGGGACTAGTACCTACAATGAGCAGTTCTTC. The rearranged chain carries TRBV19 and TRBJ2-1; the junction holds 8 bases that match TRBD2. Compared with germline, V lacks 3 bases and J lacks 2 bases; bases without a gene match: 9. The CDR3 goes from the cysteine to the phenylalanine over 17 residues. Just the 51-base CDR3 DNA is kept, in frame starting at base 1. The germline V gene (reference sequence) gives CDR1 as LNHDA and CDR2 as SQIVND.